What follows describes a single TCR beta chain. The clone's antigen remains unknown. Within one base of it there is no much larger clone, and no base qualities were kept. The cohort comprised some 730 healthy bone marrow donors. Cohort members were all nominally healthy when sampled, although unrecorded immune exposures were likely present. The donor tested CMV seropositive, placing the donor among the 290 or so seropositive members of the cohort. A peripheral blood sample was collected from each donor, and TCR beta sequencing was performed on peripheral blood mononuclear cells. Genomic DNA was extracted from the blood cell samples with the Qiagen DNeasy Blood Extraction Kit. The CDR3 goes from the cysteine to the phenylalanine over 14 residues. Only the CDR3 region is kept as DNA, spanning 42 bases read in frame from base 1. The method was the immunoSEQ multiplex PCR assay. A mixture of 60 forward primers for TCR Vbeta segments and 13 reverse primers for TCR Jbeta segments was used in the multiplex PCR. A multiplex PCR assay on genomic DNA amplified the CDR3 region of rearranged TCR beta genes. Amplified TCR beta libraries were sequenced as 87-base-pair reads on the Illumina HiSeq System. Turning to the authors' computational methods: Across the 666 repertoires, a later analysis counted roughly 84 million unique TCR beta chains, around 10 million of which were shared by at least two donors. Raw reads were error-corrected and collapsed into unique sequences by a nearest-neighbor algorithm in which closely related sequences were merged to remove PCR and sequencing errors. To assign V, D and J gene segments, CDR3 sequences were aligned to IMGT reference sequences. For a sequence to be retained, a match of at least six nucleotides was required to both a V gene segment and a J gene segment. Rearrangements were called productive when the CDR3 lacked stop codons and stayed in frame with V and J; all others were non-productive. CDR3 was defined by IMGT convention, running from the second conserved V-encoded cysteine to the conserved J-encoded phenylalanine. The earlier analysis of about 610 of the donors excluded any sequence lacking an unambiguous match to a single V gene segment. An earlier analysis of 587 of the donors called V segments functional above 56.7% productive rearrangements and segregating when the between-donor standard deviation exceeded 5%. A statistical classification framework was built for diagnosing cytomegalovirus status from the catalog of TCR beta chain sequences. In a later analysis, V and J genes were assigned by comparing TCR nucleotide sequences against IMGT/GENE-DB human TR gene sequences. In a later analysis, CDR3 sequences and most-parsimonious VDJ recombination scenarios were assigned using the TCRdist pipeline. A later analysis defined each TCR beta chain by its CDR3 amino acid sequence plus V-gene family, and excluded reads lacking a unique V-gene family. In a later analysis, a few hundred highly shared, low-generation-probability nucleotide sequences were removed to address suspected cross-contamination and a sequencing artifact. A later analysis calculated a clonal expansion index for each public chain from normalized within-repertoire ranks of inferred template counts. Generation probabilities in a later analysis came from a VDJ recombination model fitted to out-of-frame rearrangements, and those results were checked against IGoR. Hypergeometric tests were used in a later analysis to score TCR-TCR, TCR-HLA and TCR-CMV co-occurrence, with a repertoire-size bias correction applied to the TCR pairs. In a later analysis, false discovery rates were estimated by permuting HLA or CMV assignments 20 times. A later analysis grouped co-occurring TCRs with DBSCAN, adding TCRdist sequence similarity when clustering within HLA-allele-positive subsets. For co-occurrence clustering, repertoires with fewer than 30,000 or more than 120,000 public chains were excluded, along with five repertoires with anomalous nucleotide sharing. TCRdb took over this immuneACCESS table, retaining in-frame rearrangements with V and J assigned. Such tables are incomplete; in checked studies, under half of the missing clones stem from an unresolved V gene, and the remainder is unexplained. That table is the source of V, J and clone size, and D and trimming were worked out from the DNA. Here the sample has roughly 110,000 clones; around two thirds occur a single time. About 14% of the sample belongs to the ten largest clones.

The data stem from a study of cytomegalovirus exposure and HLA in healthy donors (TCRdb year 2017). About the study as a whole: An earlier analysis of fewer than 750 of the donors reported roughly 300 Gb of sequence data and about 120 million unique TCR beta sequences obtained from about 170 million T cells. About 280 gigabases of sequencing data and 70 million to 95 million unique TCR sequences made up an early release that covered approximately 650 HLA-typed donors. Of the roughly 420 genotyped donors, approximately 81% were placed in the genetic ancestry cluster associated with self-reported Caucasian donors. The study was designed to test whether signatures of past pathogen exposure could be identified by cataloging public T cell receptors. The T cell repertoires of around 670 subjects were profiled by immunosequencing and related to cytomegalovirus serostatus. Along with the approximately 650-subject first cohort, a separate validation cohort of around 120 different subjects was used. The study combined high-throughput TCR immunosequencing, statistical association of individual TCRs with disease status, and machine learning to predict cytomegalovirus infection status. To study patterns of TCR occurrence, a later analysis re-analyzed previously published TCR beta repertoires from around 660 donors and added high-resolution HLA genotyping. The later analysis used no new phenotypic data to find candidate immune exposures, relying instead on TCR beta sequences and their occurrence across donors. To decide whether each TCR beta V gene segment behaved as functional or pseudogenic, an earlier analysis of some 580 of the donors relied on high-throughput TCR beta sequencing. Donor age, sex, ethnicity and CMV serostatus were compiled together with the repertoire data. In a later genetic analysis, genome-wide SNP genotypes for 398 of the 666 donors were used, and that subset was treated as a discovery cohort. Every discovery cohort repertoire had been produced on one sequencing platform. Class I and class II HLA loci were covered by the typing at four-digit resolution. The number of typed donors differed by locus: about 620-640 for A, B, C, DRB1 and DQB1; 522 for DQA1; fewer than 610 for DPA1; and roughly 490 for DPB1. Roughly 5 DR-DQ haplotypes were handled as single units for association and clustering because linkage in the cohort was strong. Among roughly 370 genotyped donors of the cohort, an average of about 240,000 unique TCR beta nucleotide sequences were sequenced per donor, roughly 18% of them non-productive. Paper-wide results and their limitations: A further reported finding was that TCR beta sequences accurately predicted the HLA-A and HLA-B alleles for most subjects in the first cohort. Compared with equally common non-associated chains, HLA-associated TCR beta chains in a later analysis were more clonally expanded and had lower generation probabilities. Roughly uniform sequencing depth across donors was assumed in presence/absence analyses, although this assumption may not hold. Three of the identified cytomegalovirus-associated TCR beta chains were confirmed in vitro to be specific for cytomegalovirus antigens. Because the 87-base-pair reads could not distinguish some IMGT-functional V segments, including TRBV6-2 and TRBV6-3, those segments were excluded. In a later analysis, TCR association rates were found to vary across HLA loci, with the most associated TCRs seen for DRB1 alleles and the fewest for HLA-C alleles. An association between a missense DCLRE1C variant and V-gene and J-gene trimming of TCR beta chains was found in a later genetic analysis and replicated in an independent cohort. In an earlier analysis of over 550 of the donors, most TCR beta V segments were observed in productive rearrangements about 87% or about 30% of the time, broadly matching IMGT annotations. Several of the top co-occurrence clusters appeared to be linked to parvovirus B19, influenza, CMV and Epstein-Barr virus, according to a later analysis. According to a later genetic analysis, donors in an Asian-associated ancestry cluster had fewer N-insertions in productive TCRs than the roughly 670-donor mean. When HLA alleles, especially DR and DQ, strongly co-occurred, attributing TCR associations to individual alleles was difficult. Across donors, most TCR sequences were observed very rarely, whereas some public TCRs were present in many individuals. The classifier was reported to diagnose cytomegalovirus status with high specificity and sensitivity in both the original and validation cohorts. At a false discovery rate of 0.05, a later analysis linked around 17,000 TCR beta sequences to specific HLA alleles. For the cohort, immune exposure information was limited to CMV serostatus. The study listed over 150 TCR beta chains as associated with cytomegalovirus. Roughly 15 rarely observed V segments, including chromosome 9 orphons, were excluded from the earlier analysis of several hundred of the donors because counts were too low. It was suggested by the authors that the approach could potentially be generalized to other disease states and immunological phenotypes. Because HLA typing was missing for some donors at each locus, association tests included only the typed subset. Linkage disequilibrium might explain the correlated functional status among segregating V segments, but an unknown experimental factor could not be excluded. Only TCR beta chains were sequenced in this cohort, and the absence of alpha or paired-chain data limited detectable features. According to a later analysis, most CMV-associated TCR beta chains appeared to be HLA-restricted, and the HLA associations seemed to be driven largely by CMV exposure. A group of highly shared sequence variants was considered likely to be a technical artifact of the sequencing pipeline.

This clonotype was sampled from a woman in her thirties or forties in good health and CMV-seropositive. The sequencing input was PBMCs. The chain employs TRBV12-2 and TRBJ2-1; TRBD1, the D gene given by the table, was not confirmed from the DNA. TRBV12-2 is a pseudogene. In nucleotides, the sequence is TGTGCAAGTCGCTTAACAGGGGGCCACAATGAGCAGTTCTTC. The resulting protein is CASRLTGGHNEQFF.